The text below deals with one T cell receptor (beta chain). This sample stems from a study of cytomegalovirus exposure and HLA in healthy donors. Germline loops: CDR1 MRHNA, CDR2 SNTAGT. CDR3 length: 9 residues. The primer mix had 60 Vbeta and 13 Jbeta primers. Sequencing used immunoSEQ multiplex PCR; TCRdb keeps in-frame clones, though not all of them. The sample shows over 100,000 clones, around four fifths of them seen only once. The rearrangement joins TRBV6-4 to TRBJ1-5, with a tentative D call TRBD1 (6 bases). The clonotype comes from a man aged 35 to 55 in good health and CMV-seronegative. Sequences were obtained from PBMCs. CDR3 coding DNA: TGTACAGGGATCGCGCCCCAGCATTTT. Translated, it gives CTGIAPQHF.